These T cell receptor beta chains were read from a single sample in a study of blood T cell repertoires in COVID-19. TCRdb's copy holds only in-frame clones and misses some; the assay was immunoSEQ multiplex PCR. The sample yields tens of thousands of clones, approximately 80% seen once. The sequenced sample consisted of peripheral blood. These receptors were obtained from a human donor in a cohort sampled during active COVID-19. CDR3s include the opening cysteine and the closing phenylalanine or tryptophan. A D gene is named only where the DNA matches it firmly. Clone size, where shown, is once, few, many, or a class for clones that have expanded.

v_gene	d_gene	abundance	j_gene	CDR3aa	CDR3nt
TRBV10-2	.	.	TRBJ2-7	CASSDTGGMPSYEQYF	TGCGCCAGCAGTGACACGGGCGGGATGCCCTCCTACGAGCAGTACTTC
TRBV19	TRBD2	.	TRBJ2-1	CASSILAGVRNEQFF	TGTGCCAGTAGTATATTAGCGGGAGTTCGTAATGAGCAGTTCTTC
TRBV6-4	TRBD1	.	TRBJ2-3	CASREKTGRYF	TGTGCCAGCAGAGAAAAGACAGGGAGGTATTTT
TRBV5-1	.	.	TRBJ1-2	CASSEGGYGYTF	TGCGCCAGCAGCGAGGGTGGGTATGGCTACACCTTC
TRBV9	.	.	TRBJ1-6	CASSVAQGDNSPLHF	TGTGCCAGCAGCGTCGCCCAGGGTGATAATTCACCCCTCCACTTT
TRBV15	TRBD1	.	TRBJ1-4	CATSRPGQGSATNEKLFF	TGTGCCACCAGCAGGCCGGGACAGGGCTCTGCAACTAATGAAAAACTGTTTTTT
TRBV19	.	.	TRBJ1-1	CASSIPFTGPNTEAFF	TGTGCCAGTAGTATCCCGTTTACAGGGCCGAACACTGAAGCTTTCTTT
TRBV19	.	.	TRBJ1-5	CASSIVRGANQPQHF	TGTGCCAGTAGTATAGTTCGGGGGGCAAATCAGCCCCAGCATTTT
TRBV6-5	.	once	TRBJ2-7	CASSTRTPTYEQYF	TGTGCCAGCAGTACCCGGACACCTACCTACGAGCAGTACTTC
TRBV29-1	TRBD1	.	TRBJ2-7	CSAGQGAYEQYF	TGCAGCGCCGGACAGGGAGCCTACGAGCAGTACTTC
TRBV10-3	TRBD1	.	TRBJ2-5	CAIRGQGEETQYF	TGTGCCATCAGGGGACAGGGAGAGGAGACCCAGTACTTC
TRBV6-5	.	.	TRBJ2-5	CASRGTYQETQYF	TGTGCCAGCAGGGGGACATACCAAGAGACCCAGTACTTC
TRBV5-1	.	once	TRBJ2-2	CASSLDSGVVGELFF	TGCGCCAGCAGCTTGGATTCAGGGGTGGTCGGGGAGCTGTTTTTT
TRBV5-1	TRBD1	.	TRBJ2-2	CASSLAGDRVRGELFF	TGCGCCAGCAGCTTGGCTGGGGACAGGGTTCGCGGGGAGCTGTTTTTT
TRBV5-6	.	.	TRBJ2-3	CASSAQPGGDTQYF	TGTGCCAGCAGCGCCCAGCCCGGAGGAGATACGCAGTATTTT
TRBV2	.	.	TRBJ1-1	CASQVRQDTEAFF	TGTGCCAGCCAGGTCAGACAGGACACTGAAGCTTTCTTT
TRBV9	.	.	TRBJ2-1	CASSVAGAMTYNEQFF	TGTGCCAGCAGCGTAGCAGGGGCGATGACCTACAATGAGCAGTTCTTC
TRBV28	.	.	TRBJ1-1	CASSLYGIWGREDTEAFF	TGTGCCAGCAGTTTGTATGGGATATGGGGCAGGGAGGACACTGAAGCTTTCTTT
TRBV6-1	.	.	TRBJ1-1	CASSEIGEGNTEAFF	TGTGCCAGCAGTGAAATAGGAGAAGGGAACACTGAAGCTTTCTTT
TRBV29-1	TRBD2	.	TRBJ2-5	CSVAGWEGRETQYF	TGCAGCGTTGCGGGGTGGGAGGGCCGTGAGACCCAGTACTTC
TRBV24-1	.	.	TRBJ2-2	CATSDLGQGNTGELFF	TGTGCCACCAGTGATTTAGGGCAGGGTAACACCGGGGAGCTGTTTTTT
TRBV6-5	TRBD1	.	TRBJ1-2	CASNRKETGVRGYTF	TGTGCCAGCAACAGGAAGGAGACAGGGGTACGCGGCTACACCTTC
TRBV19	TRBD2	.	TRBJ2-1	CASSRLSGGAGSYNEQFF	TGTGCCAGTAGTAGGCTTAGCGGGGGGGCCGGGTCCTACAATGAGCAGTTCTTC
TRBV5-6	TRBD2	few	TRBJ2-2	CASSRLAASTGELFF	TGTGCCAGCAGCCGACTAGCGGCTTCCACCGGGGAGCTGTTTTTT
TRBV5-1	TRBD1	.	TRBJ2-7	CASSLTGGTSYEQYF	TGCGCCAGCAGCTTGACAGGGGGCACTTCCTACGAGCAGTACTTC
TRBV6-1	TRBD2	.	TRBJ2-3	CASSEASGGGTDTQYF	TGTGCCAGCAGTGAAGCCAGTGGGGGGGGCACAGATACGCAGTATTTT
TRBV11-3	TRBD1	.	TRBJ1-4	CASSPRQGPDEKLFF	TGTGCCAGCAGCCCGCGACAGGGGCCGGATGAAAAACTGTTTTTT
TRBV19	TRBD2	.	TRBJ2-5	CASTWTSGSLETQYF	TGTGCCAGTACATGGACTAGCGGGAGTTTGGAGACCCAGTACTTC
TRBV5-4	TRBD1	.	TRBJ1-2	CASSSPGQGFWGYTF	TGTGCCAGCAGCTCACCGGGACAGGGGTTTTGGGGCTACACCTTC
TRBV7-3	TRBD1	few	TRBJ2-2	CASSLSAGGTGELFF	TGTGCCAGCAGCTTATCCGCAGGGGGCACCGGGGAGCTGTTTTTT
TRBV7-9	TRBD1	.	TRBJ1-4	CASSPGQGPNEKLFF	TGTGCCAGCAGCCCTGGACAGGGCCCTAATGAAAAACTGTTTTTT
TRBV25-1	TRBD1	.	TRBJ1-1	CATTGLRNTEAFF	TGTGCGACGACAGGGCTAAGGAACACTGAAGCTTTCTTT
TRBV5-1	.	.	TRBJ2-1	CASSVEGRSSYNEQFF	TGCGCCAGCAGCGTGGAGGGGCGTTCCTCCTACAATGAGCAGTTCTTC
TRBV6-6	.	.	TRBJ1-2	CASSTLRPGGGYGYTF	TGTGCCAGCAGTACCCTCCGACCGGGGGGCGGATATGGCTACACCTTC
TRBV6-5	.	.	TRBJ1-2	CASSPQLLANYGYTF	TGTGCCAGCAGTCCACAGCTTCTGGCTAACTATGGCTACACCTTC
TRBV2	TRBD1	.	TRBJ1-2	CASSEIGLTGVAYGYTF	TGTGCCAGCAGTGAGATCGGGCTTACAGGGGTGGCCTATGGCTACACCTTC
TRBV10-3	TRBD1	.	TRBJ1-1	CAGSDRAKEGTEAFF	TGTGCCGGTTCGGACAGGGCGAAAGAGGGCACTGAAGCTTTCTTT
TRBV3-1/TRBV3-2	.	.	TRBJ2-5	CASSQDWDTSETQYF	TGTGCCAGCAGCCAAGATTGGGACACCTCAGAGACCCAGTACTTC
TRBV18	.	.	TRBJ1-1	CASSTFREGTEAFF	TGTGCCAGCTCCACCTTCAGGGAAGGGACTGAAGCTTTCTTT
TRBV19	.	.	TRBJ2-2	CASSFYNTGELFF	TGTGCCAGTAGTTTTTATAACACCGGGGAGCTGTTTTTT
TRBV20-1	.	.	TRBJ2-7	CSASGQQGKREYEQYF	TGCAGTGCTAGTGGCCAACAGGGCAAGCGGGAATACGAGCAGTACTTC
TRBV6-1	TRBD1	.	TRBJ1-1	CASSEAGTDTEAFF	TGTGCCAGCAGTGAAGCGGGGACAGACACTGAAGCTTTCTTT
TRBV27	TRBD2	.	TRBJ2-2	CASSLPRTGRDTGELFF	TGTGCCAGCAGTTTACCCCGGACTGGGAGGGACACCGGGGAGCTGTTTTTT
TRBV19	.	.	TRBJ1-6	CASSLRISDSPLHF	TGTGCCAGTAGTCTCCGGATAAGCGATTCACCCCTCCACTTT
TRBV9	TRBD2	.	TRBJ2-7	CASSVGGGSPYEQYF	TGTGCCAGCAGCGTTGGCGGCGGGAGTCCCTACGAGCAGTACTTC
TRBV27	.	.	TRBJ1-1	CASSSLAPTGGNTEAFF	TGTGCCAGCAGTTCCTTAGCTCCGACGGGGGGCAACACTGAAGCTTTCTTT
TRBV6-5	TRBD2	.	TRBJ2-7	CASSYSTLAGPYEQYF	TGTGCCAGCAGTTACTCGACTCTAGCGGGGCCTTACGAGCAGTACTTC
TRBV7-9	TRBD1	.	TRBJ2-3	CASSQRQGSTDTQYF	TGTGCCAGCAGCCAAAGACAGGGTTCCACAGATACGCAGTATTTT
TRBV6-5	.	.	TRBJ2-3	CASTLPAGAADTQYF	TGTGCCAGCACTCTCCCCGCGGGGGCGGCAGATACGCAGTATTTT
TRBV30	.	.	TRBJ2-1	CAWSVPGGGAQSSYNEQFF	TGTGCCTGGAGTGTACCCGGAGGGGGGGCGCAAAGCTCCTACAATGAGCAGTTCTTC